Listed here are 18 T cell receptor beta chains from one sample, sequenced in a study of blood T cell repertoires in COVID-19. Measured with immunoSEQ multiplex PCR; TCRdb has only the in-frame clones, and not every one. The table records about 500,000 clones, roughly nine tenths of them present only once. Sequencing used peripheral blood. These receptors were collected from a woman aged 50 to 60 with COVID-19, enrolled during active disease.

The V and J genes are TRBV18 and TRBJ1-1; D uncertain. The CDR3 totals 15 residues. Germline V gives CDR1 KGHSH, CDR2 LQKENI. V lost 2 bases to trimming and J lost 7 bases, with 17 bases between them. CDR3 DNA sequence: TGTGCCAGCTCACCAAAGCTGACGGGGAATGGTGAAGCTTTCTTT. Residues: CASSPKLTGNGEAFF.

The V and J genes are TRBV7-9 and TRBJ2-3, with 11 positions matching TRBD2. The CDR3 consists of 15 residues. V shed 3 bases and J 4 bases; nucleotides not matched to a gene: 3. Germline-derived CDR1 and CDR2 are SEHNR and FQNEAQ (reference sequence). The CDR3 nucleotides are TGTGCCAGCAGCTTGGGACTAGCGGAGGCAGATACGCAGTATTTT. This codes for CASSLGLAEADTQYF.

This CDR3 reads CAGPGQGFYGYTF. The CDR3 region has the DNA TGTGCCGGACCGGGACAGGGCTTCTATGGCTACACCTTC. The chain links TRBV30 to TRBJ1-2, with 9 bases aligning to TRBD1. V dropped 8 bases and J dropped 4; count of bases not matched to a gene: 8. Germline lookup yields CDR1 GTSNPN and CDR2 SVGIG (reference sequence). This CDR3 has 13 residues.

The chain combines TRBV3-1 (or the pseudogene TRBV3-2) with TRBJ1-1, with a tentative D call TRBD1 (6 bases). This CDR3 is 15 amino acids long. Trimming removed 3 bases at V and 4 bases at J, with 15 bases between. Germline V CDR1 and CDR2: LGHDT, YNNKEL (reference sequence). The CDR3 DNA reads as TGTGCCAGCAGCCATCAAGGGGGTTTCGGCACTGAAGCTTTCTTT. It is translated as CASSHQGGFGTEAFF.

The CDR3: CAWSVRGQGGELFF. The CDR3 DNA is TGTGCCTGGAGTGTAAGGGGGCAGGGCGGGGAGCTGTTTTTT. The chain joins TRBV30 to TRBJ2-2; 7 bases align to TRBD1. The CDR3 contains 14 residues. The germline gives CDR1 GTSNPN, CDR2 SVGIG (reference sequence). V lost 0 bases to trimming and J lost 7 bases; unmatched junction nucleotides: 5.

The CDR3 sequence: CASSLNSKNIQYF. For the CDR3, the DNA is TGTGCCAGCAGCTTAAACTCCAAAAACATTCAGTACTTC. This rearrangement joins TRBV11-3 to TRBJ2-4; D gene ambiguous. Germline V gives CDR1 SGHNT, CDR2 YENEEA. Trimming stripped 2 bases from V and 2 bases from J, with 4 bases between. The CDR3 sequence is 13 residues long.

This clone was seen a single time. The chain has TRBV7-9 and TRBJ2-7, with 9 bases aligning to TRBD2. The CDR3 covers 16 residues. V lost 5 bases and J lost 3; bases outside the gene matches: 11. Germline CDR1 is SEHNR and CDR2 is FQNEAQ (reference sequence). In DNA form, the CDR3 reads TGTGCCAGCAGCGTAGGTAGCGGGGGCGATTTCTACGAGCAGTACTTC. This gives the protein CASSVGSGGDFYEQYF.

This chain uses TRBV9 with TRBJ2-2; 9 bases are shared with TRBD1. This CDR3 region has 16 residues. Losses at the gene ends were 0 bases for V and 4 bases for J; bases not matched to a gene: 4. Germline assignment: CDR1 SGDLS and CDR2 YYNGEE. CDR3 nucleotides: TGTGCCAGCAGCGTAGAGAACAGGGGGCTCACCGGGGAGCTGTTTTTT. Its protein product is CASSVENRGLTGELFF. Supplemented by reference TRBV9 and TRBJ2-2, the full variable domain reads DSGVTQTPKHLITATGQRVTLRCSPRSGDLSVYWYQQSLDQGLQFLIQYYNGEERAKGNILERFSAQQFPDLHSELNLSSLELGDSALYFCASSVENRGLTGELFFGEGSRLTVL.

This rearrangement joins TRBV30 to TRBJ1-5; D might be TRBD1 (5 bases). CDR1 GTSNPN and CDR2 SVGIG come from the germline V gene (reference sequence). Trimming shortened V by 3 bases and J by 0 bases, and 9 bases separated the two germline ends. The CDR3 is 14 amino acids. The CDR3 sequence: CAWRGPISNQPQHF. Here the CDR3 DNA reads TGTGCCTGGAGGGGGCCCATTAGCAATCAGCCCCAGCATTTT.

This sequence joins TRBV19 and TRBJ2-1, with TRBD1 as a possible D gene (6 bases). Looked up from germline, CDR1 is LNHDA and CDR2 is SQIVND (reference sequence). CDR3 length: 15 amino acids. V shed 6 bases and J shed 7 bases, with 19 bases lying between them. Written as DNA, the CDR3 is TGTGCCAGTAGCCTATACCTGGGGGCGGCGAATGAGCAGTTCTTC. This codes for CASSLYLGAANEQFF.

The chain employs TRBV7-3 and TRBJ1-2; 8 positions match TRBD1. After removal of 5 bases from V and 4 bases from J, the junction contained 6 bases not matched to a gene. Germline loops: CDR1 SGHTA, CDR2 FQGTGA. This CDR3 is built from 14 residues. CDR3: CASSTPGTGYGYTF. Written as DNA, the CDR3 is TGTGCCAGCAGCACTCCCGGGACAGGCTATGGCTACACCTTC.

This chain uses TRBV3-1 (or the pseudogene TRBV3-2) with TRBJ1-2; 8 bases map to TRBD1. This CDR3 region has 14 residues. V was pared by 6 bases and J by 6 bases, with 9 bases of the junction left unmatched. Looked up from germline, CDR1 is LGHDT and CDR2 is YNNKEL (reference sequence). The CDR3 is CASSTGGRYNGYTF. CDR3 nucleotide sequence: TGTGCCAGCAGTACAGGGGGGAGGTATAATGGCTACACCTTC.

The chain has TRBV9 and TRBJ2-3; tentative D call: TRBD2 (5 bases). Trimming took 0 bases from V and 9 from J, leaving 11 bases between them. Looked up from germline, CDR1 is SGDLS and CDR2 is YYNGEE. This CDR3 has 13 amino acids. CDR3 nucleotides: TGTGCCAGCAGCGTAGATCTGGGAGAGACGCAGTATTTT. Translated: CASSVDLGETQYF.

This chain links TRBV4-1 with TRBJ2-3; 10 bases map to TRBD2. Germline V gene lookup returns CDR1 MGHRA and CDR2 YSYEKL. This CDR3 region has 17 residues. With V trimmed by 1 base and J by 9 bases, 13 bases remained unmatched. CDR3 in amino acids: CASSQASSGGRQRTQYF. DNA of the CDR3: TGCGCCAGCAGCCAAGCCAGTAGCGGGGGGCGACAGAGGACGCAGTATTTT.

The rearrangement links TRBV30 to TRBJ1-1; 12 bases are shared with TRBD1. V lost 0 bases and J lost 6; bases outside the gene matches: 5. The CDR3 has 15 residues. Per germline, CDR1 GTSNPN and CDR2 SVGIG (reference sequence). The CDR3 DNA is TGTGCCTGGAGTGTAGACGGGACAGGGGGCTCTGAAGCTTTCTTT. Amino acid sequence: CAWSVDGTGGSEAFF. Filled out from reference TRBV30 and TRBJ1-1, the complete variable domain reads SQTIHQWPATLVQPVGSPLSLECTVEGTSNPNLYWYRQAAGRGLQLLFYSVGIGQISSEVPQNLSASRPQDRQFILSSKKLLLSDSGFYLCAWSVDGTGGSEAFFGQGTRLTVV.

The CDR3 DNA reads TGTGCCAGCAGCTTAGAATCAGGAAGACCCCTCCACTTT. This translates into CASSLESGRPLHF. The J gene is TRBJ1-6, the V gene TRBV7-6; D ambiguous. The germline CDR1 and CDR2 sequences are SGHVS and FNYEAQ. The CDR3 runs to 13 residues. V lost 1 base and J lost 12, with 10 bases in between.

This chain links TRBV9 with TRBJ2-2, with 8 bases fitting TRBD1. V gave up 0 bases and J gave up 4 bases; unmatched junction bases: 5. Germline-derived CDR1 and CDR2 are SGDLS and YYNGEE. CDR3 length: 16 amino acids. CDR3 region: CASSVGSQGATGELFF. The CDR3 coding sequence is TGTGCCAGCAGCGTAGGATCGCAGGGGGCCACCGGGGAGCTGTTTTTT.

DNA for the CDR3: TGTGCCTGGAGAGGTACGGGAGAGCAGTTCTTC. Translation gives CAWRGTGEQFF. The gene calls are TRBV30 and TRBJ2-1; tentative D call: TRBD2 (5 bases). The CDR3 runs 11 residues. Between the trimmed V and J ends, which lost 3 bases and 10 bases, there was a span of 10 bases. CDR1 and CDR2 from the germline V gene are GTSNPN and SVGIG (reference sequence).